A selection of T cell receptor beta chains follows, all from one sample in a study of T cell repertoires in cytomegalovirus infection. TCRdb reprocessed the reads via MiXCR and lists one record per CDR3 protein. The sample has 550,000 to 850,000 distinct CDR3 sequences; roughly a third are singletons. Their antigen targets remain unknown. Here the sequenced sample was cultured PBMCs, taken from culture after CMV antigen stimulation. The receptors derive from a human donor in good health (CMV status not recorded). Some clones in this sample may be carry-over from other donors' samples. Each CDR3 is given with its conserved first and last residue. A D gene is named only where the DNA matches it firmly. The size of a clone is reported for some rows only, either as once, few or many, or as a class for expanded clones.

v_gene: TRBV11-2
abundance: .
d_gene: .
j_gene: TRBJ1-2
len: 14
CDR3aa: CASSLGWPHYGYTF
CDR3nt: TGTGCCAGCAGCTTAGGCTGGCCCCACTATGGCTACACCTTC

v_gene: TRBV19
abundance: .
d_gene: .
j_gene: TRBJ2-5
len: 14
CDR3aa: CASSGRTRTGTQYF
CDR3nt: TGTGCCAGTAGTGGAAGGACCCGGACTGGGACCCAGTACTTC

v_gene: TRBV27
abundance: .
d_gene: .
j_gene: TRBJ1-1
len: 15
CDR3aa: CASSANIMWNTEAFF
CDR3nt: TGTGCCAGCAGTGCTAATATAATGTGGAACACTGAAGCTTTCTTT

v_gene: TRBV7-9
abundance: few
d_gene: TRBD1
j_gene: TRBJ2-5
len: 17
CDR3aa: CASSSGLQGIAQETQYF
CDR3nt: TGTGCCAGCAGCTCGGGCCTACAGGGGATAGCCCAAGAGACCCAGTACTTC

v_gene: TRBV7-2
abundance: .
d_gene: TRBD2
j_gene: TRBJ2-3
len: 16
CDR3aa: CASSLKAAGGGDTQYF
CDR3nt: TGTGCCAGCAGCTTAAAGGCAGCGGGAGGAGGGGATACGCAGTATTTT

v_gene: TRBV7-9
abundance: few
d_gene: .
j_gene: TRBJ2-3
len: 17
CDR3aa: CASSSPHGLSRTDTQYF
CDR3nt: TGTGCCAGCAGCTCACCCCACGGGCTGAGCCGAACAGATACGCAGTATTTT

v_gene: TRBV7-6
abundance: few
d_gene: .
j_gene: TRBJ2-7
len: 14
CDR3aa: CASSRDGYSYEQYF
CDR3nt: TGTGCCAGCAGCCGGGACGGATACTCCTACGAGCAGTACTTC

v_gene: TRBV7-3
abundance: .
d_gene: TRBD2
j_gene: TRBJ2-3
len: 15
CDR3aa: CASSFNGGSTDTQYF
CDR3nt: TGTGCCAGCAGCTTTAACGGGGGGAGCACAGATACGCAGTATTTT

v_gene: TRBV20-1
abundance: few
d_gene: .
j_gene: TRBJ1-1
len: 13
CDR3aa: CSAPAGMNTEAFF
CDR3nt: TGCAGTGCCCCGGCGGGGATGAACACTGAAGCTTTCTTT

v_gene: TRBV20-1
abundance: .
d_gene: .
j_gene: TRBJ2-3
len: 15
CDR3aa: CSARPPIDSTDTQYF
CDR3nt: TGCAGTGCTAGACCCCCGATAGATAGCACAGATACGCAGTATTTT

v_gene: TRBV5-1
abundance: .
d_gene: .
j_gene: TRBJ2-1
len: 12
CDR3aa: CASRPRGNEQFF
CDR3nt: TGCGCCAGCCGCCCTAGGGGGAATGAGCAGTTCTTC

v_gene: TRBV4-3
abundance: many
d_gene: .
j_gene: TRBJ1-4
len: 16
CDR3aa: CASSQANGGQGEKLFF
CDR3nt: TGCGCCAGCAGCCAAGCGAACGGGGGGCAGGGTGAAAAACTGTTTTTT

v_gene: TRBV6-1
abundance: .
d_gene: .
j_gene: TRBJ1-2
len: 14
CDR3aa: CASHERRGVYGYTF
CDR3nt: TGTGCCAGCCACGAAAGGCGGGGGGTCTATGGCTACACCTTC

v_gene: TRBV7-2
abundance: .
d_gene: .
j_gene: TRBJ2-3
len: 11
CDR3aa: CASTTRDTQYF
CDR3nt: TGTGCCAGCACTACTAGAGATACGCAGTATTTT

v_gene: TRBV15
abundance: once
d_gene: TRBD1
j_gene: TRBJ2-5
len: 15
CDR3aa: CATSRDLAGGETQYF
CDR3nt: TGTGCCACCAGCAGAGATCTGGCAGGGGGAGAGACCCAGTACTTC

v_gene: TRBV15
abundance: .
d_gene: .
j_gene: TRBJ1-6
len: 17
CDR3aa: CATSTLTGAGASSPLHF
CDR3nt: TGTGCCACCAGCACACTTACCGGTGCGGGGGCTAGTTCACCCCTCCACTTT

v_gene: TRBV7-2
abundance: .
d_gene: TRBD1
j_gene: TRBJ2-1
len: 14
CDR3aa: CATTQGVVYNEQFF
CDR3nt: TGTGCCACCACACAGGGGGTGGTCTACAATGAGCAGTTCTTC